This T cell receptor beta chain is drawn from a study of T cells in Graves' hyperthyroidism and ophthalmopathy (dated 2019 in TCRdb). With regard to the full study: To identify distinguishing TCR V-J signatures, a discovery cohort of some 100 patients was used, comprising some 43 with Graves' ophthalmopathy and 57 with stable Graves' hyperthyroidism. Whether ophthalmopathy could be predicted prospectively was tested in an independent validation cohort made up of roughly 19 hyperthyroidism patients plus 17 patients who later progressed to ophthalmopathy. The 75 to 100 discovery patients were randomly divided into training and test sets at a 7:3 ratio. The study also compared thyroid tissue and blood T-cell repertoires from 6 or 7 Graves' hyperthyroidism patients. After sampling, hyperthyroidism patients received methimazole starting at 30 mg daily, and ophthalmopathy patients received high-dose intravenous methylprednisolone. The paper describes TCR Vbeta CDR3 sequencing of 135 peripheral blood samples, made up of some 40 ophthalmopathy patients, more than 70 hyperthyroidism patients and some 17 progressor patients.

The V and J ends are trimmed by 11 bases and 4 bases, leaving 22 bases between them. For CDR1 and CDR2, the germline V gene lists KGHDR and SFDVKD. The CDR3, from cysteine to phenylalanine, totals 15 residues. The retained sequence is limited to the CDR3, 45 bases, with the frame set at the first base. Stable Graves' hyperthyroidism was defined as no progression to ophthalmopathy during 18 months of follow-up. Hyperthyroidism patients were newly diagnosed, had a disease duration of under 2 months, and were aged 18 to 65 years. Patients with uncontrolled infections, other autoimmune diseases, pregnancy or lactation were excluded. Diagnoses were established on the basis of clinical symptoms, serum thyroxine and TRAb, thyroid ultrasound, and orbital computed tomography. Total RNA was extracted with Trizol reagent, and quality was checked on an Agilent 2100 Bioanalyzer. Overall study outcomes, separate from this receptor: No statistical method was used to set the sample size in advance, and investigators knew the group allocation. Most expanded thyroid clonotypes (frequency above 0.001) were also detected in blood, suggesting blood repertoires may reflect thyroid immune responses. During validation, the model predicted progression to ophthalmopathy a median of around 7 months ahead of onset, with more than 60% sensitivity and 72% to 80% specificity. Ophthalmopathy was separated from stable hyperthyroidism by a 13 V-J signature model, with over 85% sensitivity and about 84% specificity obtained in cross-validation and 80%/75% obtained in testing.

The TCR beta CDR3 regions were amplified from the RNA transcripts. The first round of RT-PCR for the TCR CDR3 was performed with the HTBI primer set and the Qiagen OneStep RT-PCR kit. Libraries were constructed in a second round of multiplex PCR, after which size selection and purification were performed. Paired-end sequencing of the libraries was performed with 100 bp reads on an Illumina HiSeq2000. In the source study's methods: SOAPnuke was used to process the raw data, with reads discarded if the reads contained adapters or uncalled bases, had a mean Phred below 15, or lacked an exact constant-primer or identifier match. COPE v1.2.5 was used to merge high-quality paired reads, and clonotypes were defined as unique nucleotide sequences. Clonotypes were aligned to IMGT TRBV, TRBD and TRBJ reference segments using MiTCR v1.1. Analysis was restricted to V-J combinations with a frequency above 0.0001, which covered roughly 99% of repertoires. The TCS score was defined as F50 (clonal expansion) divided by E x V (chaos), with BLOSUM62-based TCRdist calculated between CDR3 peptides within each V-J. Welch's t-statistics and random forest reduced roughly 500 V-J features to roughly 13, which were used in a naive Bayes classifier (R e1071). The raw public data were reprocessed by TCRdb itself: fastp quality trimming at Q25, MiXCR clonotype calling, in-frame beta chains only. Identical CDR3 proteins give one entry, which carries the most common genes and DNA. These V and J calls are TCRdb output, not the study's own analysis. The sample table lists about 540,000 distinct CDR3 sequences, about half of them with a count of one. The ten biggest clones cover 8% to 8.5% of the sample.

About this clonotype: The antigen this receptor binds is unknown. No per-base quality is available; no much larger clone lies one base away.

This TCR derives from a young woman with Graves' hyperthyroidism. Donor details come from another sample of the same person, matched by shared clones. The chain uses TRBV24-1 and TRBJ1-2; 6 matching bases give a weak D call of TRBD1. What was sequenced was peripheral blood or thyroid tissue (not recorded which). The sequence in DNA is TGTGCCAGCACCCCTATATTAGGACAGTCCTATGGCTACACCTTC. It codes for CASTPILGQSYGYTF.